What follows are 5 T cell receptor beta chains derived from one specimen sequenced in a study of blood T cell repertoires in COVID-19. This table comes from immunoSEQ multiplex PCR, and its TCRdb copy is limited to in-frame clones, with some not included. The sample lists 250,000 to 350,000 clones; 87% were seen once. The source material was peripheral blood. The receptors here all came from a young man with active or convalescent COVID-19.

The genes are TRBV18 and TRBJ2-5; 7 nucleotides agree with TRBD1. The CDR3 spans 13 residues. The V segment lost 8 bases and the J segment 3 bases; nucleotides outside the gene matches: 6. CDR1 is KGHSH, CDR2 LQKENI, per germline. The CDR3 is CASLTTGEETQYF. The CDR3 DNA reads TGTGCCAGCCTCACCACAGGGGAAGAGACCCAGTACTTC.

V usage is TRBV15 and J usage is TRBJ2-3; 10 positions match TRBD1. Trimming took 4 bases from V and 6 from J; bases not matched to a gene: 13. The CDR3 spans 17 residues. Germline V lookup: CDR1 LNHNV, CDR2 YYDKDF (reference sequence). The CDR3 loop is CATSNSWGTGVSDTQYF. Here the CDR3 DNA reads TGTGCCACCAGCAACTCTTGGGGGACAGGGGTTTCGGATACGCAGTATTTT.

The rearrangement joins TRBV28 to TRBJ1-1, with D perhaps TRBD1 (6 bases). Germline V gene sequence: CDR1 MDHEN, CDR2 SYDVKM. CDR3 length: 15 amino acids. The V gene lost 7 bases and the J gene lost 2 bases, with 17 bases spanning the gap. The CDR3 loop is CASTLYGTLNTEAFF. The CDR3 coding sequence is TGTGCCAGCACCTTATACGGGACATTAAACACTGAAGCTTTCTTT.

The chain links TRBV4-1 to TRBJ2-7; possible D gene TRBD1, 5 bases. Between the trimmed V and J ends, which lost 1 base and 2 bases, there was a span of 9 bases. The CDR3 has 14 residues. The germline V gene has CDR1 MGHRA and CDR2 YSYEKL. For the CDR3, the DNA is TGCGCCAGCAGCCAAGGCGCACAGGCCTACGAGCAGTACTTC. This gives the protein CASSQGAQAYEQYF.

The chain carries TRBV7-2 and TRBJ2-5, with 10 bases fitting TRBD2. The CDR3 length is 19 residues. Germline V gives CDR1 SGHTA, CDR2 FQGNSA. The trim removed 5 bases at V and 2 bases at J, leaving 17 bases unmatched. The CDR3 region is CASSHRAGGTTPLQETQYF. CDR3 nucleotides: TGTGCCAGCAGCCATAGAGCGGGGGGGACGACCCCCCTACAAGAGACCCAGTACTTC.